Listed below are T cell receptor beta chains from one sample, sequenced in a study of blood T cell repertoires in COVID-19. Using immunoSEQ multiplex PCR, the repertoire was profiled, and TCRdb retains in-frame clones only, with some absent. The sample contains 200,000 to 250,000 clones, 75% to 85% of which appear only once. Sequencing was performed on peripheral blood. The receptors here all came from a woman of 80 years or more with COVID-19, enrolled during active disease. CDR3s include the opening cysteine and the closing phenylalanine or tryptophan. Fields, in order: clone size, J gene, V gene, D gene, CDR3 protein, CDR3 DNA. A D gene is named only where the DNA matches it firmly. Clone size is stated in some rows and not others, as once, few, many or a class when expanded.

abundance: NA; j_gene: TRBJ2-3; v_gene: TRBV6-6; d_gene: TRBD2; CDR3aa: CASSPGTSLADTQYF; CDR3nt: TGTGCCAGCAGTCCCGGGACTAGCTTAGCTGATACGCAGTATTTT
abundance: NA; j_gene: TRBJ2-2; v_gene: TRBV6-4; d_gene: TRBD1; CDR3aa: CASRPDRGKTGELFF; CDR3nt: TGTGCCAGCAGACCCGACAGGGGGAAAACCGGGGAGCTGTTTTTT
abundance: once; j_gene: TRBJ1-2; v_gene: TRBV9; d_gene: NA; CDR3aa: CASSVDSGGYGYTF; CDR3nt: TGTGCCAGCAGCGTAGATTCGGGTGGCTATGGCTACACCTTC
abundance: NA; j_gene: TRBJ1-3; v_gene: TRBV13; d_gene: NA; CDR3aa: CASSLESFSGNTIYF; CDR3nt: TGTGCCAGCAGCTTAGAAAGCTTCTCTGGAAACACCATATATTTT
abundance: once; j_gene: TRBJ2-5; v_gene: TRBV11-2; d_gene: NA; CDR3aa: CASSLFGSVTQETQYF; CDR3nt: TGTGCCAGCAGCTTATTCGGCAGCGTAACCCAAGAGACCCAGTACTTC
abundance: NA; j_gene: TRBJ1-5; v_gene: TRBV6-2/TRBV6-3; d_gene: NA; CDR3aa: CASSPGGIQPQHF; CDR3nt: TGTGCCAGCAGCCCCGGGGGGATACAGCCCCAGCATTTT
abundance: NA; j_gene: TRBJ2-7; v_gene: TRBV13; d_gene: TRBD2; CDR3aa: CASSPRTSSSHEQYF; CDR3nt: TGTGCCAGCAGCCCCCGGACTAGCTCAAGCCACGAGCAGTACTTC
abundance: NA; j_gene: TRBJ1-1; v_gene: TRBV6-5; d_gene: NA; CDR3aa: CASSYGRNTEAFF; CDR3nt: TGTGCCAGCAGTTACGGGCGAAACACTGAAGCTTTCTTT
abundance: NA; j_gene: TRBJ1-6; v_gene: TRBV7-2; d_gene: NA; CDR3aa: CASAKAGYNSPLHF; CDR3nt: TGTGCCAGCGCTAAGGCAGGGTATAATTCACCCCTCCACTTT
abundance: NA; j_gene: TRBJ2-3; v_gene: TRBV5-1; d_gene: NA; CDR3aa: CASFRQAWGDTQYF; CDR3nt: TGCGCCAGTTTTCGACAGGCCTGGGGAGATACGCAGTATTTT
abundance: NA; j_gene: TRBJ1-2; v_gene: TRBV19; d_gene: NA; CDR3aa: CASSSPGRAHYGYTF; CDR3nt: TGTGCCAGTAGCTCCCCGGGAAGGGCCCACTATGGCTACACCTTC
abundance: NA; j_gene: TRBJ1-1; v_gene: TRBV4-2; d_gene: NA; CDR3aa: CASSHLGLKGQDTEAFF; CDR3nt: TGTGCCAGCAGCCACCTTGGGCTAAAGGGGCAGGACACTGAAGCTTTCTTT
abundance: once; j_gene: TRBJ1-1; v_gene: TRBV19; d_gene: NA; CDR3aa: CASSMSGGNTEAFF; CDR3nt: TGTGCCAGTAGTATGTCCGGTGGGAACACTGAAGCTTTCTTT
abundance: NA; j_gene: TRBJ1-5; v_gene: TRBV9; d_gene: TRBD1; CDR3aa: CASSVATGDNQPQHF; CDR3nt: TGTGCCAGCAGCGTAGCTACAGGGGACAATCAGCCCCAGCATTTT
abundance: NA; j_gene: TRBJ1-2; v_gene: TRBV7-2; d_gene: NA; CDR3aa: CASSRRQALGYTF; CDR3nt: TGTGCCAGCAGCCGAAGACAGGCTTTAGGCTACACCTTC
abundance: NA; j_gene: TRBJ2-3; v_gene: TRBV28; d_gene: NA; CDR3aa: CASSDPLGPLSTDTQYF; CDR3nt: TGTGCCAGCAGCGACCCTCTTGGGCCGCTTAGCACAGATACGCAGTATTTT
abundance: NA; j_gene: TRBJ1-1; v_gene: TRBV7-9; d_gene: TRBD1; CDR3aa: CASSSMYRAGTGGPAFF; CDR3nt: TGTGCCAGCAGCTCAATGTATAGGGCCGGGACAGGGGGCCCGGCTTTCTTT
abundance: NA; j_gene: TRBJ1-1; v_gene: TRBV11-3; d_gene: NA; CDR3aa: CASSASYNTEAFF; CDR3nt: TGTGCCAGCAGCGCAAGCTACAACACTGAAGCTTTCTTT
abundance: NA; j_gene: TRBJ1-2; v_gene: TRBV28; d_gene: TRBD1; CDR3aa: CASSTTGGANYGYTF; CDR3nt: TGTGCCAGCAGCACCACAGGGGGAGCTAACTATGGCTACACCTTC
abundance: NA; j_gene: TRBJ2-7; v_gene: TRBV27; d_gene: TRBD1; CDR3aa: CASSPRTGAYEQYF; CDR3nt: TGTGCCAGCAGTCCTCGGACAGGGGCCTACGAGCAGTACTTC
abundance: NA; j_gene: TRBJ1-1; v_gene: TRBV5-1; d_gene: TRBD1; CDR3aa: CASSLAGQGATEAFF; CDR3nt: TGCGCCAGCAGCTTGGCGGGACAGGGGGCAACTGAAGCTTTCTTT
abundance: NA; j_gene: TRBJ1-1; v_gene: TRBV10-3; d_gene: NA; CDR3aa: CAIGGGNTEAFF; CDR3nt: TGTGCCATCGGGGGGGGGAACACTGAGGCTTTCTTT
abundance: NA; j_gene: TRBJ1-2; v_gene: TRBV2; d_gene: NA; CDR3aa: CASSEGLGYGYTF; CDR3nt: TGTGCCAGCAGTGAGGGGCTGGGCTATGGCTACACCTTC
abundance: NA; j_gene: TRBJ1-1; v_gene: TRBV5-1; d_gene: NA; CDR3aa: CASSLGTSGDRGTNTEAFF; CDR3nt: TGCGCCAGCAGCTTGGGGACCTCGGGTGATCGGGGGACGAACACTGAAGCTTTCTTT
abundance: NA; j_gene: TRBJ1-1; v_gene: TRBV7-3; d_gene: NA; CDR3aa: CASSLSGGGNTEAFF; CDR3nt: TGTGCCAGCAGCTTATCCGGGGGAGGGAACACTGAAGCTTTCTTT
abundance: NA; j_gene: TRBJ1-3; v_gene: TRBV3-1/TRBV3-2; d_gene: NA; CDR3aa: CASSYSGNTIYF; CDR3nt: TGTGCCAGCAGCTACTCTGGAAACACCATATATTTT
abundance: NA; j_gene: TRBJ2-3; v_gene: TRBV5-1; d_gene: NA; CDR3aa: CASSLPTELTQYF; CDR3nt: TGCGCCAGCAGCTTACCGACTGAGCTGACGCAGTATTTT
abundance: NA; j_gene: TRBJ2-7; v_gene: TRBV18; d_gene: NA; CDR3aa: CASSPTFSPQGVVEQYF; CDR3nt: TGTGCCAGCTCACCAACTTTCTCTCCCCAAGGAGTGGTCGAGCAGTACTTC
abundance: NA; j_gene: TRBJ1-2; v_gene: TRBV4-3; d_gene: TRBD1; CDR3aa: CASSQVGRGFYGYTF; CDR3nt: TGCGCCAGCAGCCAAGTTGGCAGGGGGTTCTATGGCTACACCTTC
abundance: NA; j_gene: TRBJ2-2; v_gene: TRBV25-1; d_gene: TRBD1; CDR3aa: CASRAGTGVAGELFF; CDR3nt: TGTGCCAGCAGAGCCGGGACAGGGGTCGCCGGGGAGCTGTTTTTT
abundance: NA; j_gene: TRBJ2-5; v_gene: TRBV5-1; d_gene: TRBD2; CDR3aa: CASRPGLASFQETQYF; CDR3nt: TGCGCCAGCAGACCTGGACTAGCGTCTTTCCAAGAGACCCAGTACTTC
abundance: few; j_gene: TRBJ1-5; v_gene: TRBV6-5; d_gene: TRBD1; CDR3aa: CASSYDRVQPQHF; CDR3nt: TGTGCCAGCAGTTACGACAGGGTTCAGCCCCAGCATTTT
abundance: NA; j_gene: TRBJ1-2; v_gene: TRBV5-4; d_gene: NA; CDR3aa: CASSLTGNYYGYTF; CDR3nt: TGTGCCAGCAGCTTGACAGGGAACTACTATGGCTACACCTTC
abundance: NA; j_gene: TRBJ2-5; v_gene: TRBV27; d_gene: TRBD1; CDR3aa: CASSSGQGGRETQYF; CDR3nt: TGTGCCAGCAGTTCGGGACAGGGAGGGCGGGAGACCCAGTACTTC
abundance: NA; j_gene: TRBJ1-5; v_gene: TRBV28; d_gene: NA; CDR3aa: CASATPISPQHF; CDR3nt: TGTGCCAGCGCCACACCAATTTCGCCCCAGCATTTT
abundance: NA; j_gene: TRBJ2-1; v_gene: TRBV5-1; d_gene: NA; CDR3aa: CASSLDQGGLDEQFF; CDR3nt: TGCGCCAGCAGCTTGGATCAAGGGGGTCTGGATGAGCAGTTCTTC
abundance: NA; j_gene: TRBJ1-5; v_gene: TRBV15; d_gene: NA; CDR3aa: CATSRAGQPSNQPQHF; CDR3nt: TGTGCCACCAGCAGGGCCGGACAGCCTAGCAATCAGCCCCAGCATTTT
abundance: NA; j_gene: TRBJ1-1; v_gene: TRBV18; d_gene: NA; CDR3aa: CASSPPAGLNTEAFF; CDR3nt: TGTGCCAGCTCACCACCCGCGGGTTTGAACACTGAAGCTTTCTTT
abundance: NA; j_gene: TRBJ2-1; v_gene: TRBV7-2; d_gene: TRBD2; CDR3aa: CASSFGGAGTYEQFF; CDR3nt: TGTGCCAGCAGCTTCGGGGGGGCCGGGACCTATGAGCAGTTCTTC
abundance: NA; j_gene: TRBJ1-6; v_gene: TRBV28; d_gene: NA; CDR3aa: CASSEGRGNSPLHF; CDR3nt: TGTGCCAGCAGTGAAGGACGGGGAAATTCACCCCTCCACTTT
abundance: NA; j_gene: TRBJ1-6; v_gene: TRBV6-6; d_gene: NA; CDR3aa: CASSYGQSYNSPLHF; CDR3nt: TGTGCCAGCAGTTACGGACAAAGCTATAATTCACCCCTCCACTTT
abundance: many; j_gene: TRBJ2-7; v_gene: TRBV6-5; d_gene: TRBD1; CDR3aa: CASRTGGYEQYF; CDR3nt: TGTGCCAGCAGGACAGGGGGGTACGAGCAGTACTTC
abundance: NA; j_gene: TRBJ2-1; v_gene: TRBV24-1; d_gene: TRBD2; CDR3aa: CATSDLGLAYNNEQFF; CDR3nt: TGTGCCACCAGTGATTTAGGACTAGCGTATAACAATGAGCAGTTCTTC
abundance: NA; j_gene: TRBJ1-1; v_gene: TRBV12-3/TRBV12-4; d_gene: NA; CDR3aa: CASSLKGFHEAFF; CDR3nt: TGTGCCAGCAGTTTGAAGGGGTTCCATGAAGCTTTCTTT
abundance: NA; j_gene: TRBJ1-4; v_gene: TRBV3-1/TRBV3-2; d_gene: NA; CDR3aa: CASSQVYSLNEKLFF; CDR3nt: TGTGCCAGCAGCCAAGTTTACAGTCTTAATGAAAAACTGTTTTTT
abundance: NA; j_gene: TRBJ2-5; v_gene: TRBV5-1; d_gene: TRBD1; CDR3aa: CASSLGQGGETQYF; CDR3nt: TGCGCCAGCAGCTTGGGACAGGGTGGAGAGACCCAGTACTTC
abundance: NA; j_gene: TRBJ1-6; v_gene: TRBV21-1; d_gene: NA; CDR3aa: CASTARDSNSPLHF; CDR3nt: TGTGCCAGCACCGCTAGGGACAGCAATTCACCCCTCCACTTT
abundance: NA; j_gene: TRBJ2-1; v_gene: TRBV19; d_gene: NA; CDR3aa: CASSITAGSYNEQFF; CDR3nt: TGTGCCAGTAGTATAACGGCGGGCTCCTACAATGAGCAGTTCTTC
abundance: NA; j_gene: TRBJ2-5; v_gene: TRBV19; d_gene: TRBD1; CDR3aa: CASSPGQGVVETQYF; CDR3nt: TGTGCCAGTAGTCCGGGACAGGGGGTGGTGGAGACCCAGTACTTC
abundance: NA; j_gene: TRBJ2-3; v_gene: TRBV14; d_gene: TRBD2; CDR3aa: CASSQHLAASTDTQYF; CDR3nt: TGTGCCAGCAGCCAGCACCTAGCGGCGAGCACAGATACGCAGTATTTT
abundance: once; j_gene: TRBJ2-5; v_gene: TRBV27; d_gene: TRBD1; CDR3aa: CASRGQGGTTQYF; CDR3nt: TGTGCCAGCAGGGGACAGGGTGGGACGACCCAGTACTTC
abundance: NA; j_gene: TRBJ1-1; v_gene: TRBV7-8; d_gene: NA; CDR3aa: CASSLMSLGNTEAFF; CDR3nt: TGTGCCAGCAGCTTAATGTCCCTCGGGAACACTGAAGCTTTCTTT
abundance: NA; j_gene: TRBJ1-1; v_gene: TRBV11-2; d_gene: TRBD1; CDR3aa: CASSFNRGGGNTEAFF; CDR3nt: TGTGCCAGCAGCTTTAACAGGGGTGGGGGGAACACTGAAGCTTTCTTT